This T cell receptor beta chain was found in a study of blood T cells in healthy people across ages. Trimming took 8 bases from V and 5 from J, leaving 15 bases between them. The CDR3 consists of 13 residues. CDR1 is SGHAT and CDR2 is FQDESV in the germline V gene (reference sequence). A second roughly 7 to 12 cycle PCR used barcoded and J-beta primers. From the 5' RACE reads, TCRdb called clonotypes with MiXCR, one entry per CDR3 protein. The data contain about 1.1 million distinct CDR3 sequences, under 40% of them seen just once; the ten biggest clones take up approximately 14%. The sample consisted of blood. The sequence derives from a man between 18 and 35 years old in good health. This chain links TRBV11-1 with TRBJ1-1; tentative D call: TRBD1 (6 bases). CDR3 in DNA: TGTGCCAGCCACACAAACAGGGATACTGAAGCTTTCTTT. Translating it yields CASHTNRDTEAFF.